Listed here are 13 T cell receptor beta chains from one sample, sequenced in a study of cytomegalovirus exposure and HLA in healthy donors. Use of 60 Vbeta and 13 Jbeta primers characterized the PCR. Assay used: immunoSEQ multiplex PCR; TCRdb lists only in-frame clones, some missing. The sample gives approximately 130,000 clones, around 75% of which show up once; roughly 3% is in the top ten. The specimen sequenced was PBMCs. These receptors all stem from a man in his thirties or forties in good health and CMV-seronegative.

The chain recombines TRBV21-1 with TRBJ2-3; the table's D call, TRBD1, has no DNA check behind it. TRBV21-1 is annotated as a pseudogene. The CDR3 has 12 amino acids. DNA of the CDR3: TGTGCCAGCAGCAAACTTGGCGATACGCAGTATTTT. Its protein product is CASSKLGDTQYF.

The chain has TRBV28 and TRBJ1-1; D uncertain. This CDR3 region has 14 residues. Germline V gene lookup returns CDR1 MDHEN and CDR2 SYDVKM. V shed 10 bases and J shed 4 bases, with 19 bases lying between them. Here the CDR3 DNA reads TGTGCCACCAGCCCAGGCAGCCGCTCCACTGAAGCTTTCTTT. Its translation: CATSPGSRSTEAFF.

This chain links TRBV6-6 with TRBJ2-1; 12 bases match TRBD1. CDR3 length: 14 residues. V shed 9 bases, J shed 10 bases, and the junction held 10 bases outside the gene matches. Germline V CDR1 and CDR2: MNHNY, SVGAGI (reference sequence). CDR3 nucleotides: TGTGCCAGTGAACCGGGACAGGGGGCTAGCGAGCAGTTCTTC. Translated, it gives CASEPGQGASEQFF.

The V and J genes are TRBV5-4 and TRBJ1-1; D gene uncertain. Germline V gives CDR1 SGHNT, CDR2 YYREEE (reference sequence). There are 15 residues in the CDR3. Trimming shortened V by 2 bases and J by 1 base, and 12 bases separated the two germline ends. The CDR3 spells CASSFLGRENTEAFF. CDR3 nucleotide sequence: TGTGCCAGCAGCTTCCTCGGGAGAGAGAACACTGAAGCTTTCTTT.

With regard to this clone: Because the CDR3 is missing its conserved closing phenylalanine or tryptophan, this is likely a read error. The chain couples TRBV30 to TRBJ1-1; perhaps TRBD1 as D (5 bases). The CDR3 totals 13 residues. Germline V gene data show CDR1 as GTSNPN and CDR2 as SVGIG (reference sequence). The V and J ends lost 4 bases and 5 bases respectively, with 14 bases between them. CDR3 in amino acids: CAWKQGGWTEAFV. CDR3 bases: TGTGCCTGGAAGCAGGGAGGGTGGACTGAAGCTTTCGTT.

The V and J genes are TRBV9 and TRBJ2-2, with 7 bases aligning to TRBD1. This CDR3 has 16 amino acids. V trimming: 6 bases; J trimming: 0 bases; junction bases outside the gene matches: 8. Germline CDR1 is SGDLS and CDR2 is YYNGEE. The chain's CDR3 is CASTPTGTANTGELFF. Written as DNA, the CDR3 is TGTGCCAGCACCCCCACCGGGACAGCGAACACCGGGGAGCTGTTTTTT.

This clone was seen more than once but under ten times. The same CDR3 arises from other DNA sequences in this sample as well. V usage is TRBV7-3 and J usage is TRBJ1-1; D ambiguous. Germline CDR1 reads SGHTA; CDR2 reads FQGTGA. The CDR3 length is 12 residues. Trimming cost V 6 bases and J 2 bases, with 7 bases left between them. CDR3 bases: TGTGCCAGCAGTACCGGTAACACTGAAGCTTTCTTT. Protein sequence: CASSTGNTEAFF.

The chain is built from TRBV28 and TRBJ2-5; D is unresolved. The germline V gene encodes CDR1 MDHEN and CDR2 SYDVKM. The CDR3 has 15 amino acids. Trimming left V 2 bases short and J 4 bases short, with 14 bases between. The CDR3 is CASSLTTLRRETQYF. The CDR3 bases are TGTGCCAGCAGTTTAACCACCCTGCGGCGAGAGACCCAGTACTTC.

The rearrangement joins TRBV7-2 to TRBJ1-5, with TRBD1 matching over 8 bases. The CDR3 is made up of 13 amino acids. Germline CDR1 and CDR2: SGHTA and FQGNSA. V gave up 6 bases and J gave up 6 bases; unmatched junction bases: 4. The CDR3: CASRRTGGQPQHF. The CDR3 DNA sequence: TGTGCCAGCAGGCGCACAGGGGGTCAGCCCCAGCATTTT.

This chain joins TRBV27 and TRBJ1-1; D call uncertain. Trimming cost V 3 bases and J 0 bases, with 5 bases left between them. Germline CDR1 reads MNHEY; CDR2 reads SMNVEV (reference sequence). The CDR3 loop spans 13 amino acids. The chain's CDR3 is CASSFRVNTEAFF. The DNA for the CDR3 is TGTGCCAGCAGTTTCCGGGTGAACACTGAAGCTTTCTTT.

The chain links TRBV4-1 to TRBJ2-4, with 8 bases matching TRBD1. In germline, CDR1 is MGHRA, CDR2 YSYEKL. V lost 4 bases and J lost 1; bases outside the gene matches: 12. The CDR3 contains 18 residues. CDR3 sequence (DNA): TGCGCCAGCAGCCCAGGACGTATGACAGGGGTGGCCAAAAACATTCAGTACTTC. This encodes CASSPGRMTGVAKNIQYF.

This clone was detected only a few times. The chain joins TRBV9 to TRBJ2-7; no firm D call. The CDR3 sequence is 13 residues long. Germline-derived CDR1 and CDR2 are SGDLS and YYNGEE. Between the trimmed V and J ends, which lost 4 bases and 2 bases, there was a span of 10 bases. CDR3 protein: CASSPRQAYEQYF. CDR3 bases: TGTGCCAGCAGCCCCCGGCAGGCCTACGAGCAGTACTTC.

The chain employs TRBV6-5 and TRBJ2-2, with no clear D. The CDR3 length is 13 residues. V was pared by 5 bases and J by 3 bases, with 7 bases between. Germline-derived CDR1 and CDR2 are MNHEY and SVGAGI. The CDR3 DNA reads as TGTGCCAGCAGTAATCGGGACACCGGGGAGCTGTTTTTT. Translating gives CASSNRDTGELFF.